These T cell receptor beta chains were read from a single sample in a study of shared clonotypes between healthy human individuals. Method: immunoSEQ multiplex PCR; TCRdb's copy keeps in-frame clones and lacks some. This sample has some 740,000 clones, with approximately 92% found just once. The sequenced sample was naive CD8+ T cells sorted from blood. These receptors all come from a man aged 30 to 45 in good health. Both conserved end residues are part of each CDR3. The order of the fields is D gene, clone size, V gene, J gene, CDR3 DNA, CDR3 protein. A D gene is named only where the DNA matches it firmly. Clone sizes are given selectively: once, few, many, or a class where the clone is expanded.

TRBD1	.	TRBV9	TRBJ1-4	TGTGCCAGCAGCCCACGGACAGGGGGCTTGGGTAATGAAAAACTGTTTTTT	CASSPRTGGLGNEKLFF
.	.	TRBV27	TRBJ2-7	TGTGCCAGCAGGGGGGCCTACGAGCAGTACTTC	CASRGAYEQYF
.	.	TRBV4-1	TRBJ1-2	TGCGCCAGCAGCCAAGAGCGCTATGGCTACACCTTC	CASSQERYGYTF
.	.	TRBV7-2	TRBJ2-3	TGTGCCAGCAGCCCTGAGGCAGATACGCAGTATTTT	CASSPEADTQYF
TRBD2	.	TRBV4-2	TRBJ2-1	TGTGCCAGCAGCCAAGTATTAGCGGGAGGCGAGCAGTTCTTC	CASSQVLAGGEQFF
.	.	TRBV5-1	TRBJ2-7	TGCGCCAGCAGCTCGAGGGGTTTGTCCTACGAGCAGTACTTC	CASSSRGLSYEQYF
.	.	TRBV7-8	TRBJ2-7	TGTGCCAGCAGCTCCGACTACCCTGCCTACGAGCAGTACTTC	CASSSDYPAYEQYF
.	.	TRBV27	TRBJ1-1	TGTGCCAGCGGTGTGGGACCCATGAACACTGAAGCTTTCTTT	CASGVGPMNTEAFF
.	.	TRBV7-8	TRBJ2-6	TGTGCCAGCAGCTTAGCGATCGGTTTCTCTGGGGCCAACGTCCTGACTTTC	CASSLAIGFSGANVLTF
.	.	TRBV7-6	TRBJ2-5	TGTGCCAGCAGCTGGGTCGGGGGAGCCGAGGAGACCCAGTACTTC	CASSWVGGAEETQYF
TRBD1	few	TRBV27	TRBJ2-7	TGTGCCAGCAGTAATGGACAGGGTCCCTACGAGCAGTACTTC	CASSNGQGPYEQYF
.	once	TRBV7-9	TRBJ2-7	TGTGCCAGCAGCGACCGGGACGTCTCCTACGAGCAGTACTTC	CASSDRDVSYEQYF
TRBD2	.	TRBV28	TRBJ2-7	TGTGCCAGCAGTACGATGAGCGGGGAGGTCGAGGTCGAGCAGTACTTC	CASSTMSGEVEVEQYF
.	.	TRBV20-1	TRBJ2-3	TGCAGTGCGGTGGACACAGATACGCAGTATTTT	CSAVDTDTQYF
.	.	TRBV27	TRBJ2-1	TGTGCCAGCAGTCGAGAAAATGAGCAGTTCTTC	CASSRENEQFF
TRBD2	.	TRBV5-4	TRBJ2-7	TGTGCCAGCAGCTGGGAATTTGGATCGACTAGCGGCTCCTACGAGCAGTACTTC	CASSWEFGSTSGSYEQYF
TRBD1	.	TRBV4-3	TRBJ1-2	TGCGCCAGCACTGATTCACAGGGGGCTTATGGCTACACCTTC	CASTDSQGAYGYTF
.	.	TRBV29-1	TRBJ2-5	TGCAGCGCCTTCGGGGGGCGAGAAGAGACCCAGTACTTC	CSAFGGREETQYF
TRBD1	.	TRBV28	TRBJ2-7	TGTGCCAGCAGTCGGGACAGGCCTTACGAGCAGTACTTC	CASSRDRPYEQYF
TRBD2	.	TRBV10-3	TRBJ2-7	TGTGCCATCAGTGATGCGGCTAGCGGGGTCTACGAGCAGTACTTC	CAISDAASGVYEQYF
.	.	TRBV7-2	TRBJ1-5	TGTGCCAGCAGCTTGGGTACACTTAGCAATCAGCCCCAGCATTTT	CASSLGTLSNQPQHF
.	.	TRBV7-6	TRBJ2-5	TGTGCCAGCAGCTTAGCGCTGGGTGATCAAGAGACCCAGTACTTC	CASSLALGDQETQYF
TRBD1	.	TRBV9	TRBJ1-1	TGTGCCAGCAGCGGACGACAGGGAATCACTGAAGCTTTCTTT	CASSGRQGITEAFF
.	.	TRBV5-1	TRBJ2-3	TGCGCCAGCAGTCACCCCGATACGCAGTATTTT	CASSHPDTQYF
.	.	TRBV27	TRBJ1-5	TGTGCCAGCAGTTTGTCAGTTAATAGCAATCAGCCCCAGCATTTT	CASSLSVNSNQPQHF
.	.	TRBV29-1	TRBJ1-1	TGCAGCGTTGAAGATCGGGCAGGTCAGAGCACTGAAGCTTTCTTT	CSVEDRAGQSTEAFF
.	.	TRBV7-9	TRBJ2-5	TGTGCCAGCACCGTAGACAGTAAAGAGACCCAGTACTTC	CASTVDSKETQYF
.	.	TRBV30	TRBJ2-7	TGTGCTTATGAAGGGGTCTACGAGCAGTACTTC	CAYEGVYEQYF